A single sample is the source of the 20 T cell receptor beta chains below, sequenced in a study of T cell clones after liver transplantation. Some clones are missing from TCRdb's copy, which holds only in-frame ones; the method was immunoSEQ multiplex PCR. The sample carries around 100,000 clones, 84% recorded once. Material: CD4+ T cells from blood, obtained around 4 years after liver transplant. The receptor source for this set is a human patient who received a liver transplant. Some T cells may have originated in the graft donor.

V and J are TRBV9 and TRBJ2-1, with D possibly matching TRBD2 (6 bases). Germline V gene sequence: CDR1 SGDLS, CDR2 YYNGEE. V lost 6 bases to trimming and J lost 8 bases, with 18 bases between them. The CDR3 totals 14 residues. CDR3 loop: CASTVAGTSDEQFF. The CDR3 DNA follows: TGTGCCAGCACCGTTGCCGGGACTTCGGATGAGCAGTTCTTC.

This chain joins TRBV28 and TRBJ2-6; no definite D call. Trimming removed 3 bases from V and 0 bases from J, with 3 bases in between. Germline V lookup: CDR1 MDHEN, CDR2 SYDVKM. This CDR3 region has 14 residues. In DNA form, the CDR3 reads TGTGCCAGCAGTTTGGCCTCTGGGGCCAACGTCCTGACTTTC. Encoded protein: CASSLASGANVLTF.

This clone was seen more than once but under ten times. The chain combines TRBV27 with TRBJ2-7, with D perhaps given as TRBD1 or TRBD2 (6 bases each). The germline V gene encodes CDR1 MNHEY and CDR2 SMNVEV (reference sequence). V was shortened by 5 bases and J by 6 bases, with 17 bases between the two germline ends. The CDR3 is made up of 14 amino acids. The CDR3 reads CASSPYEGGGEQYF. The CDR3 nucleotides read TGTGCCAGCAGTCCTTACGAGGGGGGCGGCGAGCAGTACTTC.

V gene TRBV18 combines with J gene TRBJ2-2; weak D call: TRBD1 (5 bases). The CDR3 length is 16 residues. Trimming took 0 bases from V and 2 from J, leaving 10 bases between them. Germline CDR1 reads KGHSH; CDR2 reads LQKENI. CDR3 sequence: CASSPPARGNTGELFF. The CDR3 region has the DNA TGTGCCAGCTCACCACCGGCAAGGGGAAACACCGGGGAGCTGTTTTTT.

The chain recombines TRBV7-8 with TRBJ2-2; 10 nucleotides line up with TRBD2. CDR1 and CDR2 from the germline V gene are SGHVS and FQNEAQ. V shed 6 bases and J 0 bases; nucleotides not matched to a gene: 4. The CDR3 has 16 residues. This chain's CDR3 is CASRKREGSNTGELFF. The CDR3 DNA reads as TGTGCCAGCAGAAAGCGGGAGGGTTCGAACACCGGGGAGCTGTTTTTT.

The chain couples TRBV5-5 to TRBJ2-2; D is ambiguous. Trimming cost V 1 base and J 4 bases, with 14 bases left between them. This CDR3 contains 16 residues. Germline V gene lookup returns CDR1 SGHKS and CDR2 YYEKEE (reference sequence). This CDR3 is CASSLRQEKSTGELFF. The CDR3 DNA reads as TGTGCCAGCAGCTTGCGCCAAGAAAAAAGCACCGGGGAGCTGTTTTTT.

The chain carries TRBV27 and TRBJ2-2; TRBD1 might be the D (5 bases). From germline, CDR1 is MNHEY and CDR2 SMNVEV (reference sequence). V lost 6 bases, J lost 15 bases, and 23 bases lay in between. The CDR3 extends over 14 amino acids. The CDR3 here is CASSPDRLTQTVFF. The CDR3, as DNA: TGTGCCAGCAGCCCTGACAGATTGACCCAAACGGTGTTTTTT.

This clone was observed once. The V call is TRBV18, the J call TRBJ1-2; no firm D call. V lost 3 bases to trimming and J lost 1 base, with 6 bases between them. Germline V gives CDR1 KGHSH, CDR2 LQKENI. The CDR3 loop spans 13 amino acids. The CDR3 here is CASSPDRNYGYTF. The CDR3 DNA reads TGTGCCAGCTCACCGGACCGTAACTATGGCTACACCTTC.

In this sample, this clone turned up a few times. V gene TRBV5-1 combines with J gene TRBJ1-4; a weak D match, TRBD1 (5 bases). CDR3 size: 14 residues. Germline V lookup: CDR1 SGHRS, CDR2 YFSETQ. V was shortened by 4 bases and J by 8 bases, with 15 bases between the two germline ends. The CDR3 region is CASSLAGVREKLFF. DNA of the CDR3: TGCGCCAGCAGCCTCGCGGGGGTGCGGGAAAAACTGTTTTTT.

There are a few counts of this clone. The V call is TRBV11-1, the J call TRBJ2-7, with a weak D call TRBD1 (5 bases). Trimming left V 3 bases short and J 6 bases short, with 15 bases between. The germline CDR1 and CDR2 sequences are SGHAT and FQDESV (reference sequence). The CDR3 sequence is 14 residues long. CDR3 sequence reads: CASSFPGQLREQYF. The CDR3 nucleotides are TGTGCCAGCAGCTTCCCAGGACAATTACGCGAGCAGTACTTC.

The CDR3 DNA reads TGTGCCAGCAGTTCGTACGGGAGGGGGGGACAGCCCCAGCATTTT. It codes for CASSSYGRGGQPQHF. V is TRBV7-2 and J is TRBJ1-5, with D possibly being TRBD1 (6 bases). Germline lookup yields CDR1 SGHTA and CDR2 FQGNSA. CDR3 length: 15 residues. Trimming stripped 6 bases from V and 7 bases from J, with 19 bases between.

The CDR3 is CASTPTSGPTDTQYF. In nucleotides, the CDR3 is TGTGCCAGCACCCCTACTAGCGGCCCTACAGATACGCAGTATTTT. This chain joins TRBV6-4 and TRBJ2-3, with 8 bases identical to TRBD2. The V gene end was trimmed by 7 bases and the J gene end by 3 bases; junction bases not matched to a gene: 9. The CDR3 is made up of 15 amino acids. Looked up from germline, CDR1 is MRHNA and CDR2 is SNTAGT.

The J gene is TRBJ2-7, the V gene TRBV4-2, with TRBD2 matching 14 bases. Unmatched junction bases numbered 14, after V lost 6 bases and J lost 1 base. CDR3 length equals 19 residues. Germline V gene sequence: CDR1 LGHNA, CDR2 YNFKEQ. The CDR3 DNA sequence: TGTGCCAGCAGTCTCACAGACGGGACTAGCGGGAGAGGGTCCTACGAGCAGTACTTC. Amino acids: CASSLTDGTSGRGSYEQYF.

The chain employs TRBV9 and TRBJ2-1, with a tentative D call TRBD1 (5 bases). CDR1 and CDR2 (germline): SGDLS, YYNGEE. This CDR3 comprises 16 residues. V lost 4 bases and J 0 bases, leaving 14 bases between the germline ends. The CDR3 DNA reads TGTGCCAGCAGCCCTCGTGACAGCCGCTCCTACAATGAGCAGTTCTTC. It encodes CASSPRDSRSYNEQFF.

This CDR3 is CASREVKPDTIYF. As DNA, the CDR3 is TGTGCCAGCAGAGAGGTGAAGCCCGACACCATATATTTT. This rearrangement joins TRBV6-6 to TRBJ1-3; no definite D call. Trimming took 6 bases from V and 8 from J, leaving 14 bases between them. CDR1 and CDR2 from the germline V gene are MNHNY and SVGAGI (reference sequence). The CDR3 spans 13 residues.

V gene TRBV5-1 combines with J gene TRBJ1-1; TRBD1 agrees at 7 bases. Germline CDR1 is SGHRS and CDR2 is YFSETQ. With 5 bases clipped from V and 3 bases from J, the junction kept 4 bases outside the gene matches. The CDR3 has 13 residues. Here the CDR3 reads CASRLDRDTEAFF. In DNA form, the CDR3 reads TGCGCCAGCAGGCTTGACAGGGACACTGAAGCTTTCTTT. The full variable domain, completed using reference TRBV5-1 and TRBJ1-1, is KAGVTQTPRYLIKTRGQQVTLSCSPISGHRSVSWYQQTPGQGLQFLFEYFSETQRNKGNFPGRFSGRQFSNSRSEMNVSTLELGDSALYLCASRLDRDTEAFFGQGTRLTVV.

The DNA of the CDR3 is TGTGCCAGCAGCCCTAGCAGCTATACGCAGTATTTT. This translates into CASSPSSYTQYF. The chain employs TRBV7-8 and TRBJ2-3; D possibly corresponds to TRBD2 (5 bases). Per germline, CDR1 SGHVS and CDR2 FQNEAQ. The CDR3 loop spans 12 amino acids. Trimming shortened V by 5 bases and J by 7 bases, and 10 bases separated the two germline ends. Complete variable domain (other parts from reference TRBV7-8 and TRBJ2-3): GAGVSQSPRYKVAKRGQDVALRCDPISGHVSLFWYQQALGQGPEFLTYFQNEAQLDKSGLPSDRFFAERPEGSVSTLKIQRTQQEDSAVYLCASSPSSYTQYFGPGTRLTVL.

The genes are TRBV10-3 and TRBJ1-1; TRBD1 aligns across 9 bases. Germline V CDR1 and CDR2: ENHRY, SYGVKD. V shed 6 bases and J 7 bases; nucleotides not matched to a gene: 12. The CDR3 runs 15 residues. CDR3 loop: CAISPAPGQGYEAFF. The CDR3 nucleotides are TGTGCCATCAGCCCCGCGCCGGGACAGGGTTATGAAGCTTTCTTT.

The chain has TRBV15 and TRBJ2-4; D is unclear. CDR3 length: 17 amino acids. CDR1 and CDR2 (germline): LNHNV, YYDKDF (reference sequence). Deletions cut 0 bases from V and 0 bases from J, with 12 bases between. The DNA for the CDR3 is TGTGCCACCAGCAGAGATTACGACATCTTAGCCAAAAACATTCAGTACTTC. Translated: CATSRDYDILAKNIQYF.

CDR3 in DNA: TGTGCCAGCAGCTTAGAAGGGACTCCAGCCTACGAGCAGTACTTC. Its protein is CASSLEGTPAYEQYF. The J gene is TRBJ2-7, the V gene TRBV11-2; perhaps TRBD2 as D (6 bases). The CDR3 sequence is 15 residues long. Germline CDR1 SGHAT, CDR2 FQNNGV. V was pared by 0 bases and J by 2 bases, with 11 bases between.